This T cell receptor beta chain comes out of a study of blood T cells in healthy people across ages. This clonotype occurred a few times. Next came a second PCR, run for about 6 to 12 cycles, which used a sample-barcoded 5' primer along with a J-beta primer mix. The study obtained at least 3 million CDR3-containing paired-end reads from every sample. TCRdb re-called the 5' RACE reads through MiXCR, storing one row per CDR3 protein. Of approximately 780,000 distinct CDR3 sequences in the sample, more than 25% were seen once. V shed 7 bases and J shed 0 bases, with 10 bases lying between them. There are 14 residues in the CDR3. The germline gives CDR1 KGHSH, CDR2 LQKENI. The same sample was also used in a study of T cells of mothers and their children. That source notes: Sequencing returned over 9 million TCR beta CDR3 reads per mother and around 3 million per child. Versus unrelated pairs, overlap was slightly higher in related mother-child pairs, without reaching significance.

Sequencing was carried out using blood. The TCR comes from a boy aged 5 to 17 in good health. This chain joins TRBV18 and TRBJ1-3, with D unresolved. CDR3 sequence (DNA): TGTGCCAGCTTCAACCAGGCCTCTGGAAACACCATATATTTT. It translates to CASFNQASGNTIYF.